Shown below are 27 T cell receptor beta chains from a single sample sequenced in a study of OX40 agonist ivuxolimab in advanced cancers. The method was immunoSEQ multiplex PCR; TCRdb's version includes in-frame clones alone and lacks a portion of them. This table holds over 14,000 clones, around 75% found once. The sequenced sample was CD4+ or CD8+ T cells sorted from blood, obtained in a trial of the OX40 agonist ivuxolimab. The origin of the receptors is an adult with an advanced solid tumor such as melanoma, head and neck, liver or kidney cancer.

Many counts were recorded for this clone. The rearrangement links TRBV19 to TRBJ2-7, with 11 positions matching TRBD2. The trim removed 6 bases at V and 4 bases at J, leaving 8 bases unmatched. CDR1 and CDR2 (germline): LNHDA, SQIVND (reference sequence). CDR3 length equals 15 residues. CDR3 coding DNA: TGTGCCAGTAGCATACTAGCGGGAGTCGGATACGAGCAGTACTTC. As protein: CASSILAGVGYEQYF.

This clone was seen only a few times. V is TRBV7-2 and J is TRBJ1-2; 8 bases agree with TRBD1. The V and J ends lost 4 bases and 5 bases, in that order; junction bases with no gene match: 9. The CDR3 has 15 amino acids. Germline loops: CDR1 SGHTA, CDR2 FQGNSA. CDR3: CASSWDRQLGYGYTF. CDR3 coding DNA: TGTGCCAGCAGCTGGGACAGGCAGTTGGGGTATGGCTACACCTTC.

This clone was counted a few times. This chain joins TRBV4-1 and TRBJ2-2; 8 bases map to TRBD2. The CDR3 runs 15 residues. The V and J ends lost 0 bases and 5 bases, in that order; junction bases with no gene match: 2. Looked up from germline, CDR1 is MGHRA and CDR2 is YSYEKL. The CDR3 here is CASSQELAATGELFF. CDR3 sequence (DNA): TGCGCCAGCAGCCAAGAACTAGCGGCGACCGGGGAGCTGTTTTTT.

The chain carries TRBV7-2 and TRBJ2-5; 15 bases align to TRBD2. Per germline, CDR1 SGHTA and CDR2 FQGNSA. The CDR3 contains 17 residues. V dropped 5 bases and J dropped 4; count of bases not matched to a gene: 8. The CDR3 loop reads CASSPNPGLAGGETQYF. The CDR3 region has the DNA TGTGCCAGCAGCCCGAACCCGGGACTAGCGGGAGGAGAGACCCAGTACTTC.

This chain links TRBV6-1 with TRBJ2-2; D tentatively reads TRBD1 or TRBD2 (5 bases each). CDR1 and CDR2 (germline): MNHNS, SASEGT. This CDR3 region has 17 residues. Deletions cut 0 bases from V and 1 base from J, with 12 bases between. CDR3 in DNA: TGTGCCAGCAGTGAAGCGCTTCCGGGGCGGAACACCGGGGAGCTGTTTTTT. Its protein is CASSEALPGRNTGELFF.

The chain employs TRBV4-1 and TRBJ2-1; maybe TRBD2 (6 bases). The germline CDR1 and CDR2 sequences are MGHRA and YSYEKL. Between the trimmed V and J ends, which lost 4 bases and 5 bases, there was a span of 15 bases. CDR3 length equals 15 residues. DNA for the CDR3: TGCGCCAGCAGCCTCGCCCCGGAGGGACACAATGAGCAGTTCTTC. This codes for CASSLAPEGHNEQFF.

The CDR3 sequence is CATGQGHTYNEQFF. For the CDR3, the DNA is TGTGCCACCGGACAGGGACACACCTACAATGAGCAGTTCTTC. This chain links TRBV6-1 with TRBJ2-1, with 8 bases that match TRBD1. The CDR3 consists of 14 residues. Germline trimming cut 10 bases from V and 2 bases from J; bases unmatched to any gene: 7. CDR1 and CDR2 from the germline V gene are MNHNS and SASEGT.

J is TRBJ1-2 and V is TRBV28; 10 positions agree with TRBD1. The CDR3 is made up of 14 amino acids. CDR1 MDHEN and CDR2 SYDVKM come from the germline V gene. V trimming: 11 bases; J trimming: 4 bases; junction bases outside the gene matches: 10. CDR3 in amino acids: CACRFGQGGYGYTF. The CDR3 nucleotides read TGTGCCTGCCGTTTCGGACAGGGGGGCTATGGCTACACCTTC.

The J gene is TRBJ2-5, the V gene TRBV13; tentatively, D is TRBD2 (6 bases). The CDR3 totals 13 residues. Trimming cost V 1 base and J 5 bases, with 8 bases left between them. CDR1 and CDR2 (germline): PRHDT, FYEKMQ (reference sequence). The CDR3 loop reads CASSLAGVETQYF. The CDR3 coding sequence is TGTGCCAGCAGCTTAGCGGGGGTGGAGACCCAGTACTTC.

This rearrangement joins TRBV19 to TRBJ1-4; tentatively, D is TRBD1 (5 bases). Trimming took off 6 bases at V and 2 bases at J, with 16 bases between the two ends. The CDR3 is 16 residues long. Germline V gene lookup returns CDR1 LNHDA and CDR2 SQIVND (reference sequence). The CDR3 reads CASSPSRGGTNEKLFF. The CDR3 nucleotides are TGTGCCAGTAGCCCGAGTCGGGGGGGGACTAATGAAAAACTGTTTTTT.

This clone showed up just once. The chain links TRBV2 to TRBJ1-1; D might be TRBD1 (5 bases). Deletions cut 6 bases from V and 11 bases from J, with 13 bases between. Germline CDR1 SNHLY, CDR2 FYNNEI. The CDR3 is 11 amino acids. The CDR3 is CASSLGRGAFF. For the CDR3, the DNA is TGTGCCAGCAGCTTAGGCCGGGGCGCTTTCTTT.

The genes are TRBV19 and TRBJ2-3; TRBD2 aligns across 9 bases. Germline CDR1 LNHDA, CDR2 SQIVND (reference sequence). The CDR3 loop spans 15 amino acids. V trimming: 4 bases; J trimming: 2 bases; junction bases outside the gene matches: 4. The CDR3, as DNA: TGTGCCAGTAGTAGCGGGAGGGTCGCCACAGATACGCAGTATTTT. Its translation is CASSSGRVATDTQYF.

This clone has more than one count but fewer than ten. The chain recombines TRBV21-1 with TRBJ1-5. TRBV21-1 is deemed a pseudogene. The CDR3 is made up of 15 amino acids. CDR3 protein: CASRNWTSISQPQHF. The CDR3 region has the DNA TGTGCCAGCAGAAACTGGACCTCTATTAGTCAGCCCCAGCATTTT.

The rearrangement links TRBV11-2 to TRBJ2-7, with D hard to call. There are 13 residues in the CDR3. Germline CDR1 is SGHAT and CDR2 is FQNNGV. Trimming cost V 0 bases and J 2 bases, with 5 bases left between them. The CDR3 region is CASSLELAYEQYF. CDR3 nucleotides: TGTGCCAGCAGCTTAGAGTTGGCCTACGAGCAGTACTTC.

V usage is TRBV6-6 and J usage is TRBJ1-2; D ambiguous. V lost 0 bases and J lost 6, with 14 bases in between. The germline CDR1 and CDR2 sequences are MNHNY and SVGAGI (reference sequence). The CDR3 runs 15 residues. The DNA for the CDR3 is TGTGCCAGCAGTTACTCCCGGTGGACTGTAGATGGCTACACCTTC. Amino acids: CASSYSRWTVDGYTF.

Within the sample, this clone is large. V gene TRBV5-1 combines with J gene TRBJ2-7; D is undetermined. From germline, CDR1 is SGHRS and CDR2 YFSETQ. Trimming pared 4 bases from V and 5 bases from J, leaving 13 bases between. The CDR3 contains 13 residues. This chain's CDR3 is CASSPGPLDEQYF. The CDR3 nucleotides read TGCGCCAGCAGCCCCGGGCCCTTGGACGAGCAGTACTTC.

This chain uses TRBV27 with TRBJ2-5; 14 positions match TRBD2. V lost 5 bases and J lost 5; bases outside the gene matches: 13. Germline loops: CDR1 MNHEY, CDR2 SMNVEV (reference sequence). This CDR3 has 18 amino acids. The CDR3 region has the DNA TGTGCCAGCAGTATAGCGACTAGCGGGAGGGCCTTATACGAGACCCAGTACTTC. This translates into CASSIATSGRALYETQYF.

This chain connects TRBV16 to TRBJ2-1; 7 bases are shared with TRBD2. V lost 0 bases and J lost 6; bases outside the gene matches: 8. The CDR3 has 16 amino acids. Germline V gene sequence: CDR1 KGHSY, CDR2 FQNENV. The CDR3, as DNA: TGTGCCAGCAGCCAATCGGGGGGGGAGTTTGGCAATGAGCAGTTCTTC. Protein sequence: CASSQSGGEFGNEQFF.

This clone has just a few counts. J is TRBJ2-5 and V is TRBV27, with 8 bases fitting TRBD1. This CDR3 region has 14 residues. J gave up 4 bases and V 8 bases, and 9 bases lay outside the gene matches. CDR1 is MNHEY, CDR2 SMNVEV, per germline (reference sequence). The CDR3 bases are TGTGCCAGCCGACCCCTTGACAGGGGAGAGACCCAGTACTTC. Its translation is CASRPLDRGETQYF.

In its sample, this clone was seen a few times. The chain couples TRBV20-1 to TRBJ1-2; D perhaps matches TRBD1 (6 bases). The CDR3 consists of 11 residues. CDR1 is DFQATT, CDR2 SNEGSKA, per germline (reference sequence). The CDR3 nucleotides read TGCAGGATCTTACAGGGTGAAGGCTACACCTTC. This gives the protein CRILQGEGYTF.

The chain joins TRBV29-1 to TRBJ2-2, with 8 bases matching TRBD2. The germline gives CDR1 SQVTM, CDR2 ANQGSEA. The junction had 13 bases not matched to a gene; V was cut back by 4 bases and J by 6 bases. The CDR3 consists of 16 residues. This chain's CDR3 is CSVGPRGGTVSGELFF. The CDR3, as DNA: TGCAGCGTTGGGCCTCGGGGGGGAACGGTTTCCGGGGAGCTGTTTTTT.

This clone was recorded a few times. This rearrangement joins TRBV5-4 to TRBJ2-7, with D possibly matching TRBD1 (5 bases). The CDR3 sequence is 15 residues long. Trimming shortened V by 0 bases and J by 0 bases, and 10 bases separated the two germline ends. Germline V CDR1 and CDR2: SGHNT, YYREEE (reference sequence). The DNA of the CDR3 is TGTGCCAGCAGCTTGGACAGGACGCTCTCCTACGAGCAGTACTTC. It specifies CASSLDRTLSYEQYF.

This chain uses TRBV27 with TRBJ2-2, with D possibly being TRBD1 (7 bases). The length of the CDR3 is 14 residues. V lost 7 bases, J lost 6 bases, and 15 bases lay in between. Germline V lookup: CDR1 MNHEY, CDR2 SMNVEV (reference sequence). The CDR3 nucleotides are TGTGCCAGCAACCCAGGGGGGCGCCCCGGGGAGCTGTTTTTT. Protein: CASNPGGRPGELFF.

This clone showed up just a few times. The chain uses TRBV7-9 and TRBJ2-1; 10 bases are a match to TRBD1. The CDR3 loop spans 14 amino acids. Germline CDR1 reads SEHNR; CDR2 reads FQNEAQ (reference sequence). Trimming removed 5 bases from V and 9 bases from J; junction bases left unmatched: 7. The CDR3: CASSLGQGSGEQFF. The CDR3 DNA follows: TGTGCCAGCAGCCTGGGACAGGGGAGCGGTGAGCAGTTCTTC.

The V call is TRBV18, the J call TRBJ2-5; D assignment may be TRBD1 or TRBD2 (5 bases each). This CDR3 region has 16 residues. Germline-derived CDR1 and CDR2 are KGHSH and LQKENI. Trimming removed 0 bases at V and 0 bases at J, with 11 bases between. The CDR3 nucleotides read TGTGCCAGCTCACCACCAGACAGAGGGAACCAAGAGACCCAGTACTTC. Protein: CASSPPDRGNQETQYF.

This clone was seen a single time. The chain has TRBV7-9 and TRBJ2-1; TRBD1 might be the D (5 bases). The ends were cut back, 1 base at V and 5 bases at J, with 6 bases in the middle. The CDR3 spans 13 residues. The germline CDR1 and CDR2 sequences are SEHNR and FQNEAQ (reference sequence). CDR3 sequence: CASSLEGDNEQFF. CDR3 sequence (DNA): TGTGCCAGCAGCTTAGAAGGGGACAATGAGCAGTTCTTC.

The chain uses TRBV6-1 and TRBJ1-5; a possible D gene is TRBD1 (6 bases). Trimming pared 7 bases from V and 6 bases from J, leaving 19 bases between. Germline values: CDR1 MNHNS, CDR2 SASEGT. The CDR3 loop spans 15 amino acids. The CDR3 nucleotides are TGTGCCAGCACCGGGGGCTGGGGGAGTAGTCAGCCCCAGCATTTT. The encoded protein is CASTGGWGSSQPQHF.